These T cell receptor beta chains were read from a single sample in a study of post-analysis software for immune sequencing data. MiXCR was run by TCRdb on the PCR reads, yielding one entry per CDR3 protein. The table includes some 260,000 distinct CDR3 sequences, 35% to 45% detected once. Sequencing was done on a sample of blood. Receptor source: a girl aged 10-17 years with multiple sclerosis. CDR3s include the opening cysteine and the closing phenylalanine or tryptophan. The order of the fields is J gene, V gene, clone size, D gene, CDR3 DNA, CDR3 protein. D genes are given only for firm matches. Part of the rows lack a size; the others show once, few, many or a class for expanded clones.

j_call: TRBJ2-3
v_call: TRBV29-1
clone_size: NA
d_call: TRBD1
cdr3_nt: TGCAGCGTTGACGGACAGGCGGATGAAAGTCCCTTTAGCACAGATACGCAGTATTTT
cdr3_aa: CSVDGQADESPFSTDTQYF

j_call: TRBJ2-3
v_call: TRBV20-1
clone_size: many
d_call: NA
cdr3_nt: TGCAGTGCTAGGGACGACACAGATACGCAGTATTTT
cdr3_aa: CSARDDTDTQYF

j_call: TRBJ1-1
v_call: TRBV5-1
clone_size: NA
d_call: TRBD1
cdr3_nt: TGCGCCAGCAGCTCGCGACAGGGTATGAACACTGAAGCTTTCTTT
cdr3_aa: CASSSRQGMNTEAFF

j_call: TRBJ1-2
v_call: TRBV11-2
clone_size: many
d_call: NA
cdr3_nt: TGTGCCAGCAGCTTAGTCCCGGAAGGCGTTCTCGGTGGCTACACCTTC
cdr3_aa: CASSLVPEGVLGGYTF

j_call: TRBJ1-2
v_call: TRBV7-2
clone_size: NA
d_call: TRBD1
cdr3_nt: TGTGCCAGCAGCCGACGACAGGGTGGCTACACCTTC
cdr3_aa: CASSRRQGGYTF

j_call: TRBJ2-1
v_call: TRBV6-6
clone_size: once
d_call: NA
cdr3_nt: TGTGCCAGCAGTTACTTCAGCACGGGACGCAATGAGCAGTTCTTC
cdr3_aa: CASSYFSTGRNEQFF

j_call: TRBJ2-2
v_call: TRBV11-2
clone_size: NA
d_call: NA
cdr3_nt: TGTGCCAGCAGCTTACTCGCCCGTGGGGCGGTCACCGGGGAGCTGTTTTTT
cdr3_aa: CASSLLARGAVTGELFF

j_call: TRBJ2-5
v_call: TRBV29-1
clone_size: many
d_call: NA
cdr3_nt: TGCAGCGTTGAAACCAGACCTCCTCAAGAGACCCAGTACTTC
cdr3_aa: CSVETRPPQETQYF

j_call: TRBJ1-5
v_call: TRBV10-3
clone_size: many
d_call: TRBD1
cdr3_nt: TGTGCCACAAGTGGGACAGGCAATCAGCCCCAGCATTTT
cdr3_aa: CATSGTGNQPQHF

j_call: TRBJ2-7
v_call: TRBV29-1
clone_size: NA
d_call: NA
cdr3_nt: TGCAGCGTTGAATCGTCAGGAACCTACGGCGAGCAGTACTTC
cdr3_aa: CSVESSGTYGEQYF

j_call: TRBJ2-5
v_call: TRBV7-2
clone_size: NA
d_call: TRBD1
cdr3_nt: TGTGCCAGCAGCTTACCGGGACAGGGGATCCAAGAGACCCAGTACTTC
cdr3_aa: CASSLPGQGIQETQYF

j_call: TRBJ2-5
v_call: TRBV5-1
clone_size: many
d_call: NA
cdr3_nt: TGCGCCAGCAGCTGGGATCCGTGGGGCGGAGAGACCCAGTACTTC
cdr3_aa: CASSWDPWGGETQYF

j_call: TRBJ2-3
v_call: TRBV7-3
clone_size: NA
d_call: TRBD2
cdr3_nt: TGTGCCAGCAGCCGTGGACTAGCGTGGGGCACAGATACGCAGTATTTT
cdr3_aa: CASSRGLAWGTDTQYF

j_call: TRBJ2-7
v_call: TRBV29-1
clone_size: NA
d_call: NA
cdr3_nt: TGCAGCGTTGCGTCTCCTTACGAGCAGTACTTC
cdr3_aa: CSVASPYEQYF

j_call: TRBJ1-5
v_call: TRBV19
clone_size: NA
d_call: NA
cdr3_nt: TGTGCCAGTAGTATTGTTGGAGTTAAGCCCCAGCATTTT
cdr3_aa: CASSIVGVKPQHF

j_call: TRBJ2-1
v_call: TRBV20-1
clone_size: NA
d_call: TRBD2
cdr3_nt: TGTAGTGCTAGAGAGCGGGCGGGAGGGCTCAATGAGCAGTTCTTC
cdr3_aa: CSARERAGGLNEQFF

j_call: TRBJ1-2
v_call: TRBV18
clone_size: few
d_call: NA
cdr3_nt: TGTGCCAGCTCACCACGTCCAGGGGATGGCTACACCTTC
cdr3_aa: CASSPRPGDGYTF

j_call: TRBJ2-1
v_call: TRBV5-1
clone_size: NA
d_call: NA
cdr3_nt: TGCGCCAGCAGCCTGGGGCAGGGACCTTCCTACAATGAGCAGTTCTTC
cdr3_aa: CASSLGQGPSYNEQFF

j_call: TRBJ2-5
v_call: TRBV30
clone_size: many
d_call: TRBD2
cdr3_nt: TGTGCCTGGAGGAGAACAGCGGGGACGGGGACCCAGTACTTC
cdr3_aa: CAWRRTAGTGTQYF

j_call: TRBJ2-3
v_call: TRBV29-1
clone_size: many
d_call: NA
cdr3_nt: TGCAGCGTGGTTCTACCCCCGGGAGATACGCAGTATTTT
cdr3_aa: CSVVLPPGDTQYF

j_call: TRBJ2-1
v_call: TRBV5-1
clone_size: NA
d_call: TRBD2
cdr3_nt: TGCGCCAGCAGCTTGTGGCACGGGCGGGAGCTCGGCAATGGGCAGTTCTTC
cdr3_aa: CASSLWHGRELGNGQFF

j_call: TRBJ2-5
v_call: TRBV20-1
clone_size: NA
d_call: TRBD2
cdr3_nt: TGCAGTGCTAGAGCCCTAGCGGGGTTCCAAGAGACCCAGTACTTC
cdr3_aa: CSARALAGFQETQYF

j_call: TRBJ1-5
v_call: TRBV24-1
clone_size: many
d_call: NA
cdr3_nt: TGTGCCACCAGTGAGGCTAGGAGGAATAACAATCAGCCCCAGCATTTT
cdr3_aa: CATSEARRNNNQPQHF

j_call: TRBJ1-1
v_call: TRBV4-3
clone_size: NA
d_call: NA
cdr3_nt: TGCGCCAGCAGCCAAGGGTTACATGTGAACACTGAAGCTTTCTTT
cdr3_aa: CASSQGLHVNTEAFF

j_call: TRBJ2-7
v_call: TRBV4-3
clone_size: NA
d_call: TRBD1
cdr3_nt: TGCGCCAGCAGCCGAGGTCTGGACAGGGTTTATGAGCAGTACTTC
cdr3_aa: CASSRGLDRVYEQYF

j_call: TRBJ2-3
v_call: TRBV6-1
clone_size: many
d_call: NA
cdr3_nt: TGTGCCAGCACCCGTATCGGGATACTAGTATCTAGCACAGATACGCAGTATTTT
cdr3_aa: CASTRIGILVSSTDTQYF

j_call: TRBJ2-5
v_call: TRBV5-1
clone_size: NA
d_call: NA
cdr3_nt: TGCGCCAGCAGCTTGGCCGTCACCCCAGAGACCCAGTACTTC
cdr3_aa: CASSLAVTPETQYF

j_call: TRBJ2-1
v_call: TRBV20-1
clone_size: NA
d_call: NA
cdr3_nt: TGCAGTGCTAATACATGGAACAATGAGCAGTTCTTC
cdr3_aa: CSANTWNNEQFF

j_call: TRBJ2-3
v_call: TRBV4-1
clone_size: NA
d_call: TRBD2
cdr3_nt: TGCGCCAGCAGCCAAGATGGGGGAGCGGGGGGACTCACCGATACGCAGTATTTT
cdr3_aa: CASSQDGGAGGLTDTQYF

j_call: TRBJ2-3
v_call: TRBV20-1
clone_size: many
d_call: NA
cdr3_nt: TGCAGTGCTAGAAAATCGACGGGCACAGATACGCAGTATTTT
cdr3_aa: CSARKSTGTDTQYF

j_call: TRBJ2-5
v_call: TRBV6-5
clone_size: once
d_call: TRBD2
cdr3_nt: TGTGCCAGCAGTTATTCAGGAGCGGGGGCCATCCAAGAGACCCAGTACTTC
cdr3_aa: CASSYSGAGAIQETQYF

j_call: TRBJ2-3
v_call: TRBV5-6
clone_size: many
d_call: NA
cdr3_nt: TGTGCCAGCAGCTCGAGTTCAGGCGGGACAGATACGCAGTATTTT
cdr3_aa: CASSSSSGGTDTQYF

j_call: TRBJ2-1
v_call: TRBV28
clone_size: NA
d_call: TRBD2
cdr3_nt: TGTGCCAGCAGTTCAACACTAGCGGGAAACTCCTACAATGAGCAGTTCTTC
cdr3_aa: CASSSTLAGNSYNEQFF

j_call: TRBJ2-6
v_call: TRBV7-9
clone_size: many
d_call: NA
cdr3_nt: TGTGCCAGCAGCTTAAGGGGACCCGACGCCTCTGGGGCCAACGTCCTGACTTTC
cdr3_aa: CASSLRGPDASGANVLTF

j_call: TRBJ2-7
v_call: TRBV20-1
clone_size: few
d_call: TRBD2
cdr3_nt: TGCAGTGCTAATCTAGCGGGGGGCTCCCCCGGGTCCTACAATGAGCAGTACTTC
cdr3_aa: CSANLAGGSPGSYNEQYF

j_call: TRBJ1-2
v_call: TRBV5-6
clone_size: few
d_call: TRBD1
cdr3_nt: TGTGCCAGCAACATCTGTGCCGGGACAGGGGAAGGCTACACCTTC
cdr3_aa: CASNICAGTGEGYTF

j_call: TRBJ2-5
v_call: TRBV10-3
clone_size: many
d_call: NA
cdr3_nt: TGTGCCATCAGTGTGGGGGCGAAACTCCAAGAGACCCAGTACTTC
cdr3_aa: CAISVGAKLQETQYF

j_call: TRBJ1-1
v_call: TRBV20-1
clone_size: few
d_call: TRBD1
cdr3_nt: TGCAGTGCTGGGACAGGGAGGGTCACTGAAGCTTTCTTT
cdr3_aa: CSAGTGRVTEAFF

j_call: TRBJ2-3
v_call: TRBV9
clone_size: NA
d_call: NA
cdr3_nt: TGTGCCAGCAGCGACCTGGAGGGGGACACAGATACGCAGTATTTT
cdr3_aa: CASSDLEGDTDTQYF

j_call: TRBJ2-5
v_call: TRBV11-2
clone_size: NA
d_call: NA
cdr3_nt: TGTGCCAGCAGCCTAGACATCATTTCAAAGACCCAGTACTTC
cdr3_aa: CASSLDIISKTQYF

j_call: TRBJ2-7
v_call: TRBV7-2
clone_size: NA
d_call: TRBD2
cdr3_nt: TGTGCCAGCAGCTTAGTGCCCAGCGGGGGGAGCGAGCAGTACTTC
cdr3_aa: CASSLVPSGGSEQYF

j_call: TRBJ1-5
v_call: TRBV20-1
clone_size: many
d_call: NA
cdr3_nt: TGCAGTGCTAGAGCTTCAATGGACAGAAATCAGCCCCAGCATTTT
cdr3_aa: CSARASMDRNQPQHF

j_call: TRBJ1-2
v_call: TRBV20-1
clone_size: NA
d_call: NA
cdr3_nt: TGCAGTGCTAGAGATCGGAGGGCGCCTAACTATGGCTACACCTTC
cdr3_aa: CSARDRRAPNYGYTF

j_call: TRBJ1-5
v_call: TRBV7-9
clone_size: many
d_call: NA
cdr3_nt: TGTGCCAGCAGCCCGGCGGCAGCTAGCAATCAGCCCCAGCATTTT
cdr3_aa: CASSPAAASNQPQHF

j_call: TRBJ2-1
v_call: TRBV4-1
clone_size: many
d_call: NA
cdr3_nt: TGCGCCAGCAGCCAGGAGGGGCCCTCCTACAATGAGCAGTTCTTC
cdr3_aa: CASSQEGPSYNEQFF

j_call: TRBJ1-1
v_call: TRBV10-3
clone_size: once
d_call: NA
cdr3_nt: TGTGCCATCAGTGAAGGCCAGAGCGGACCGTTGAACACTGAAGCTTTCTTT
cdr3_aa: CAISEGQSGPLNTEAFF

j_call: TRBJ2-1
v_call: TRBV7-3
clone_size: many
d_call: NA
cdr3_nt: TGTGCCAGCGGCCCCTTCGGTCGCAATGAGCAGTTCTTC
cdr3_aa: CASGPFGRNEQFF

j_call: TRBJ2-1
v_call: TRBV20-1
clone_size: many
d_call: NA
cdr3_nt: TGCAGTGCCAAGCTCCCCGTAACTAGCATCAATGAGCAGTTCTTC
cdr3_aa: CSAKLPVTSINEQFF

j_call: TRBJ2-7
v_call: TRBV4-1
clone_size: many
d_call: NA
cdr3_nt: TGCGCCAGCAGCCGATCTTGCGAGCAGTACTTC
cdr3_aa: CASSRSCEQYF

j_call: TRBJ1-2
v_call: TRBV4-2
clone_size: NA
d_call: NA
cdr3_nt: TGTGCCAGCAGTCAACGCGGTTCGATTAACTATGGCTACACCTTC
cdr3_aa: CASSQRGSINYGYTF

j_call: TRBJ2-1
v_call: TRBV12-3/TRBV12-4
clone_size: NA
d_call: NA
cdr3_nt: TGTGCCAGCAGCCCTCAAAGGGGACCCATTATTAGCGGTCCTCCGTACAATGAGCAGTTCTTC
cdr3_aa: CASSPQRGPIISGPPYNEQFF

j_call: TRBJ1-5
v_call: TRBV6-6
clone_size: NA
d_call: NA
cdr3_nt: TGTGCCAGCAGGTACTCGTTTCCCTCGGTCGGGCAGCCCCAGCATTTT
cdr3_aa: CASRYSFPSVGQPQHF

j_call: TRBJ1-2
v_call: TRBV20-1
clone_size: NA
d_call: NA
cdr3_nt: TGCAGTGCTAGTCCGGCTTTTTGGGCGGGTGGCTACACCTTC
cdr3_aa: CSASPAFWAGGYTF